What follows is one T cell receptor (beta chain) and its context. No antigen is known for it. Base qualities are not at hand, and no much larger clone is one base apart. These data belong to a study of blood T cell repertoires in COVID-19 (dated by TCRdb to about 2020). Regarding the complete study: The collaborator samples originated in the United States, Italy and Spain and spanned the acute and convalescent phases of COVID-19. The material from the prospective study consisted of cDNA or gDNA derived from T cells, B-cell-depleted T cells, or PBMCs. The dataset comprised deeply sampled blood TCRbeta repertoires from subjects exposed to, actively infected with, or recovered from COVID-19. A freely available public database, intended as a resource for researchers studying the immune response to SARS-CoV-2, is where the repertoires were released. Samples came from the ongoing ImmuneRACE study (first 160 participants) plus 1,254 subjects from 6 global collaborators. The sample metadata nearly always contained a de-identified subject ID, COVID-19 status, age in years and sex. Where HLA class I and class II types were available, the types were taken from metadata supplied by the sample provider, not from assay-based typing. General conclusions and limits of the study: The amount of clinical and demographic metadata varied by source and participant and was provided uncurated.

The CDR1 and CDR2 encoded by the germline V gene are MDHEN and SYDVKM. The CDR3 goes from the cysteine to the phenylalanine over 16 residues. Solely the CDR3 DNA is kept, with 48 bases framed from the first base. The germline V and J ends show losses of 8 bases and 7 bases respectively, and no gene match explains 14 bases of the junction. Each collaborating institution followed its own protocols to collect whole blood in K2EDTA tubes. Collaborator samples were shipped for TCRbeta analysis as frozen whole blood, isolated PBMCs, or DNA extracted from either sample type. TCRbeta CDR3 regions were amplified from genomic DNA by means of the immunoSEQ Assay, a bias-controlled multiplex PCR. On the study's bioinformatics: The number of nucleated cells in each sample was estimated by amplification of reference gene primers within the assay. To quantify the absolute abundance of each unique TCRbeta CDR3 rearrangement, sequence reads were collapsed and filtered. For each sample, productive Simpson clonality was calculated as the square root of Simpson's diversity index across productive rearrangements. TCRdb stores this immuneACCESS table with in-frame sequences only. Part of the clones is absent; in the studies checked, under half of the shortfall reflects unresolved V genes, and no reason is known for the rest. For V, J and clone size, that table is used; D and trimming come from the DNA. Counted in this sample were 90,000 or so clones; more than 70% of them appeared once. Roughly 8% of the sample comes from the top ten.

The sequence was obtained from a man in his forties or fifties with active COVID-19. The sequenced sample consisted of peripheral blood. The chain joins TRBV28 to TRBJ2-7; 13 bases in the middle match TRBD2. The CDR3 protein sequence reads: CASRQPGTSGAREQYF. DNA sequence: TGTGCCAGCCGTCAGCCTGGGACTAGCGGGGCGCGGGAGCAGTACTTC.